The 24 T cell receptor beta chains presented below share a single source sample, sequenced in a study of blood T cell repertoires in COVID-19. Sequencing used immunoSEQ multiplex PCR; TCRdb keeps in-frame clones, though not all of them. The sample yields around 310,000 clones, roughly nine tenths seen once. Sequencing input: PBMCs or T cells enriched from blood (not recorded which). The receptors were sampled from a woman aged 25 to 39 who had recovered from COVID-19.

The gene calls are TRBV27 and TRBJ1-2; 7 bases fit TRBD1. Germline V CDR1 and CDR2: MNHEY, SMNVEV (reference sequence). V lost 5 bases, J lost 4 bases, and 16 bases stayed unmatched. The CDR3 covers 17 residues. The DNA for the CDR3 is TGTGCCAGCAGTCTCCGGAGGGACAGTTCCGGGGCCTATGGCTACACCTTC. The encoded protein is CASSLRRDSSGAYGYTF.

The count of this clone is one. CDR3 sequence (DNA): TGTGCCTGGGGGGGAGCGGGTATAGATACGCAGTATTTT. Protein product: CAWGGAGIDTQYF. This chain uses TRBV7-8 with TRBJ2-3; 7 bases map to TRBD2. J was trimmed by 5 bases and V by 11 bases; bases with no gene match: 10. The CDR3 contains 13 residues. Germline values: CDR1 SGHVS, CDR2 FQNEAQ.

This clone was detected a few times. The V and J genes are TRBV7-2 and TRBJ2-7; D may be TRBD2 (7 bases). The V gene's germline CDR1 is SGHTA and CDR2 FQGNSA. Trimming pared 5 bases from V and 3 bases from J, leaving 17 bases between. The CDR3 totals 15 residues. The CDR3, as DNA: TGTGCCAGCAGCCAAAGGGGGGGAATCGGCTACGAGCAGTACTTC. It encodes CASSQRGGIGYEQYF.

J is TRBJ2-1 and V is TRBV24-1; no clear D gene. Trimming removed 4 bases at V and 3 bases at J, with 6 bases between. The CDR3 runs to 13 residues. The germline V gene encodes CDR1 KGHDR and CDR2 SFDVKD. CDR3 DNA sequence: TGTGCCACCAGTGACCGGAGCTACAATGAGCAGTTCTTC. Encoded protein: CATSDRSYNEQFF.

CDR3 amino acids: CASTDRGFRSPHTDTQYF. As DNA, the CDR3 is TGTGCCAGCACGGACAGGGGATTCCGAAGTCCACACACAGATACGCAGTATTTT. The chain employs TRBV28 and TRBJ2-3; 9 bases are shared with TRBD1. Germline CDR1 and CDR2: MDHEN and SYDVKM. Unmatched junction bases numbered 16, after V lost 7 bases and J lost 2 bases. The CDR3 length is 18 residues.

The sample holds one count of this clone. The CDR3 loop is CASSYSSGGDGYTF. DNA for the CDR3: TGTGCCAGCAGTTACTCTTCGGGAGGAGATGGCTACACCTTC. The chain uses TRBV6-5 and TRBJ1-2; D remains unclear. V was shortened by 0 bases and J by 6 bases, with 11 bases between the two germline ends. From germline, CDR1 is MNHEY and CDR2 SVGAGI. The CDR3 sequence is 14 residues long.

The J gene is TRBJ2-7, the V gene TRBV29-1; 11 bases fit TRBD2. The trim removed 2 bases at V and 2 bases at J, leaving 2 bases unmatched. The V gene's germline CDR1 is SQVTM and CDR2 ANQGSEA. The CDR3 consists of 14 residues. CDR3 residues: CSVELAGGTYEQYF. In DNA form, the CDR3 reads TGCAGCGTTGAACTAGCGGGAGGAACCTACGAGCAGTACTTC.

The J gene is TRBJ2-1, the V gene TRBV27; 13 positions match TRBD2. The ends lost 6 bases at V and 9 bases at J; junction bases unmatched: 11. The CDR3 extends over 16 amino acids. Germline CDR1 is MNHEY and CDR2 is SMNVEV (reference sequence). This CDR3 is CASRQLAGGPGSEQFF. Written as DNA, the CDR3 is TGTGCCAGCAGGCAACTAGCGGGAGGGCCCGGGAGTGAGCAGTTCTTC.

The J gene is TRBJ2-5, the V gene TRBV27; D is possibly TRBD1 (6 bases). Per germline, CDR1 MNHEY and CDR2 SMNVEV (reference sequence). The CDR3 spans 14 residues. The V gene lost 6 bases and the J gene lost 4 bases, with 15 bases spanning the gap. The CDR3 sequence: CASSPGTNGETQYF. The CDR3 nucleotides are TGTGCCAGCAGCCCCGGGACAAACGGAGAGACCCAGTACTTC.

CDR3 DNA sequence: TGCAGCGTTGCAGGGGCCCACACAAACTCCTACGAGCAGTACTTC. It encodes CSVAGAHTNSYEQYF. This chain uses TRBV29-1 with TRBJ2-7; a weak D match, TRBD1 (6 bases). Trimming took 4 bases from V and 0 from J, leaving 16 bases between them. CDR3 length: 15 amino acids. Per germline, CDR1 SQVTM and CDR2 ANQGSEA.

Only a few counts were recorded for this clone. This CDR3 reads CASSERARDGQPQHF. DNA of the CDR3: TGTGCCAGCAGTGAAAGGGCCAGGGATGGTCAGCCCCAGCATTTT. The chain recombines TRBV6-1 with TRBJ1-5; weak D call: TRBD1 (5 bases). The CDR3 length is 15 residues. CDR1 MNHNS and CDR2 SASEGT come from the germline V gene. Trimming cost V 2 bases and J 6 bases, with 14 bases left between them.

This sequence joins TRBV24-1 and TRBJ1-1; D ambiguous. V was shortened by 4 bases and J by 11 bases, with 16 bases between the two germline ends. The CDR3 contains 13 residues. Germline lookup yields CDR1 KGHDR and CDR2 SFDVKD. The CDR3 DNA is TGTGCCACCAGTGACCCCGAGGGCAGGAGGGCTTTCTTT. Translating gives CATSDPEGRRAFF.

The gene calls are TRBV7-9 and TRBJ2-7, with 9 bases aligning to TRBD2. From germline, CDR1 is SEHNR and CDR2 FQNEAQ (reference sequence). V lost 4 bases and J lost 3; bases outside the gene matches: 19. The CDR3 is made up of 19 amino acids. The CDR3 sequence is CASSSPTYSQREESYEQYF. In nucleotides, the CDR3 is TGTGCCAGCAGCTCCCCAACTTATTCACAGCGGGAGGAAAGCTACGAGCAGTACTTC.

The chain has TRBV19 and TRBJ1-2; 7 bases align to TRBD1. Germline CDR1 and CDR2: LNHDA and SQIVND (reference sequence). V dropped 7 bases and J dropped 1; count of bases not matched to a gene: 6. This CDR3 region has 14 residues. CDR3 amino acids: CASTPTGYNYGYTF. Written as DNA, the CDR3 is TGTGCCAGTACCCCGACAGGGTATAACTATGGCTACACCTTC.

V and J are TRBV2 and TRBJ1-3; TRBD1 aligns across 7 bases. The CDR3 covers 15 residues. Germline CDR1 SNHLY, CDR2 FYNNEI. Trimming removed 8 bases from V and 3 bases from J; junction bases left unmatched: 10. The CDR3 loop reads CASHQQGFRGNTIYF. In DNA, the CDR3 is TGTGCCAGCCACCAACAGGGGTTTCGTGGAAACACCATATATTTT. Using reference TRBV2 and TRBJ1-3 for the parts outside the CDR3, the full variable domain is EPEVTQTPSHQVTQMGQEVILRCVPISNHLYFYWYRQILGQKVEFLVSFYNNEISEKSEIFDDQFSVERPDGSNFTLKIRSTKLEDSAMYFCASHQQGFRGNTIYFGEGSWLTVV.

The CDR3 sequence is CASSAQITGTGNTIYF. The CDR3 bases are TGTGCCAGCAGCGCCCAGATCACAGGGACTGGAAACACCATATATTTT. The chain carries TRBV9 and TRBJ1-3, with a tentative D call TRBD1 (6 bases). The CDR3 is 16 residues long. Deletions cut 3 bases from V and 2 bases from J, with 15 bases between. The germline gives CDR1 SGDLS, CDR2 YYNGEE.

CDR3 DNA: TGTGCCAGCAGTCCACAAACTAGTAACGAGCAGTACTTC. Translating gives CASSPQTSNEQYF. V usage is TRBV28 and J usage is TRBJ2-7; tentative D call: TRBD2 (5 bases). Germline CDR1 MDHEN, CDR2 SYDVKM. Trimming took 5 bases from V and 5 from J, leaving 13 bases between them. The CDR3 sequence is 13 residues long.

This chain joins TRBV28 and TRBJ2-5; 8 positions agree with TRBD1. V lost 6 bases, J lost 5 bases, and 8 bases stayed unmatched. CDR1 is MDHEN, CDR2 SYDVKM, per germline. The CDR3 spans 14 residues. The DNA for the CDR3 is TGTGCCAGCAGCCGACCGACAGGGGTTGAGACCCAGTACTTC. This codes for CASSRPTGVETQYF.

The chain is built from TRBV9 and TRBJ2-1, with TRBD2 matching over 11 bases. Germline lookup yields CDR1 SGDLS and CDR2 YYNGEE. The J segment lost 7 bases and the V segment lost 0 bases, leaving 6 bases of the junction unmatched. This CDR3 comprises 16 residues. The DNA of the CDR3 is TGTGCCAGCAGCGTAGTTGGGCTAGCGGGAGGAAATGAGCAGTTCTTC. It translates to CASSVVGLAGGNEQFF.

The rearrangement links TRBV5-1 to TRBJ1-4, with 8 nucleotides matching TRBD1. V gave up 4 bases and J gave up 5 bases; unmatched junction bases: 7. Germline V lookup: CDR1 SGHRS, CDR2 YFSETQ. This CDR3 contains 15 residues. CDR3 sequence (DNA): TGCGCCAGCAGCAGTACAGGGGGACCGAATGAAAAACTGTTTTTT. Translation: CASSSTGGPNEKLFF.

This clone has only one observation. The rearrangement uses TRBV28 and TRBJ2-3, with D unresolved. There are 13 residues in the CDR3. Between the trimmed V and J ends, which lost 2 bases and 1 base, there was a span of 4 bases. Germline assignment: CDR1 MDHEN and CDR2 SYDVKM. Written as DNA, the CDR3 is TGTGCCAGCAGTTTAGTAGGCACAGATACGCAGTATTTT. Its translation: CASSLVGTDTQYF.

This chain joins TRBV11-2 and TRBJ2-1; 9 bases fit TRBD2. Trimming cost V 6 bases and J 3 bases; bases outside gene matches: 12. CDR3 length equals 17 residues. Germline-derived CDR1 and CDR2 are SGHAT and FQNNGV. The CDR3 loop reads CASRTIHSGSVYNEQFF. CDR3 DNA sequence: TGTGCCAGCAGGACTATTCATAGCGGGAGCGTCTACAATGAGCAGTTCTTC. Based on the CDR3 plus reference TRBV11-2 and TRBJ2-1, the full variable domain is EAGVAQSPRYKIIEKRQSVAFWCNPISGHATLYWYQQILGQGPKLLIQFQNNGVVDDSQLPKDRFSAERLKGVDSTLKIQPAKLEDSAVYLCASRTIHSGSVYNEQFFGPGTRLTVL.

The chain couples TRBV7-3 to TRBJ2-3; 10 positions match TRBD2. Unmatched junction bases numbered 8, after V lost 6 bases and J lost 2 bases. Germline values: CDR1 SGHTA, CDR2 FQGTGA. The CDR3 is 16 residues long. Written as DNA, the CDR3 is TGTGCCAGCAGTCAGGGAGCGGGAGGGCTCACAGATACGCAGTATTTT. Its protein product is CASSQGAGGLTDTQYF.

The chain is built from TRBV29-1 and TRBJ1-1; D uncertain. This CDR3 comprises 12 residues. CDR1 and CDR2 from the germline V gene are SQVTM and ANQGSEA. V was pared by 3 bases and J by 9 bases, with 14 bases between. CDR3 nucleotides: TGCAGCGTTGAGATCGGGAGTTTTCAAGCTTTCTTT. The encoded protein is CSVEIGSFQAFF.